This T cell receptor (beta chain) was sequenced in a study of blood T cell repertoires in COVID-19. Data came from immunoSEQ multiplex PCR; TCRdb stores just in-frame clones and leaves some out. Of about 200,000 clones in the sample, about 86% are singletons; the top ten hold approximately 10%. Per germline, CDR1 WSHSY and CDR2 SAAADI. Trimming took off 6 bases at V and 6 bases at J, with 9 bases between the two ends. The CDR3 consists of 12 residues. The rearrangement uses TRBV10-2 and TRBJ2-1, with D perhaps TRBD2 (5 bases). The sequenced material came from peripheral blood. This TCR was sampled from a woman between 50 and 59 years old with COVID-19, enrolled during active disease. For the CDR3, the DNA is TGCGCCAGCAGAGCGGTAAGCAATGAGCAGTTCTTC. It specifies CASRAVSNEQFF.